This is a list of T cell receptor beta chains from one sample in a study of Ad26.COV2.S vaccination and SARS-CoV-2 variants. Sequencing was performed with immunoSEQ multiplex PCR; in TCRdb, only in-frame clones are kept and a portion is missing. The sample includes about 420,000 clones, approximately 88% of them seen just once. Sequencing used peripheral blood, obtained in a trial of Ad26.COV2.S vaccine versus placebo. The source is a person aged 18-65 years who received the Ad26.COV2.S COVID-19 vaccine or a placebo. The CDR3 runs from the conserved cysteine through the conserved F or W. Each record gives: clone size, J gene, V gene, D gene, CDR3 protein, CDR3 DNA. A D gene is named only where the DNA matches it firmly. Not every row has a clone size; where given, it reads once, few, many or a size class.

clone size: NA
J gene: TRBJ2-7
V gene: TRBV5-5
D gene: TRBD1
CDR3 protein: CASSWAPGQGITSYEQYF
CDR3 DNA: TGTGCCAGCAGCTGGGCCCCGGGACAGGGAATCACCTCCTACGAGCAGTACTTC

clone size: NA
J gene: TRBJ1-5
V gene: TRBV6-2/TRBV6-3
D gene: NA
CDR3 protein: CASSSPTGPQHF
CDR3 DNA: TGTGCCAGCAGTTCTCCAACAGGGCCGCAGCATTTT

clone size: NA
J gene: TRBJ2-5
V gene: TRBV7-9
D gene: NA
CDR3 protein: CASSSRDTLREETQYF
CDR3 DNA: TGTGCCAGCAGCTCTCGGGACACTTTAAGGGAAGAGACCCAGTACTTC

clone size: NA
J gene: TRBJ1-3
V gene: TRBV9
D gene: TRBD1
CDR3 protein: CASSSHRGPFGNTIYF
CDR3 DNA: TGTGCCAGCAGCTCCCACAGGGGCCCATTCGGAAACACCATATATTTT

clone size: NA
J gene: TRBJ2-1
V gene: TRBV18
D gene: NA
CDR3 protein: CASSEASSYNEQFF
CDR3 DNA: TGTGCCAGCTCTGAGGCGAGCTCCTACAATGAGCAGTTCTTC

clone size: NA
J gene: TRBJ2-3
V gene: TRBV4-2
D gene: NA
CDR3 protein: CASSQGLGTRWYF
CDR3 DNA: TGTGCCAGCAGCCAAGGTTTGGGGACACGGTGGTATTTT

clone size: NA
J gene: TRBJ1-3
V gene: TRBV4-3
D gene: NA
CDR3 protein: CASSQDKGSSGNTIYF
CDR3 DNA: TGCGCCAGCAGCCAAGATAAGGGGAGCTCTGGAAACACCATATATTTT

clone size: few
J gene: TRBJ1-1
V gene: TRBV14
D gene: NA
CDR3 protein: CASSRAMNTEAFF
CDR3 DNA: TGTGCCAGCAGCCGAGCTATGAACACTGAAGCTTTCTTT

clone size: NA
J gene: TRBJ2-5
V gene: TRBV7-2
D gene: TRBD1
CDR3 protein: CASSYTSGQGETQYF
CDR3 DNA: TGTGCCAGCAGTTATACCTCGGGACAGGGAGAGACCCAGTACTTC

clone size: NA
J gene: TRBJ1-1
V gene: TRBV3-1/TRBV3-2
D gene: NA
CDR3 protein: CASSQVPGDKAFF
CDR3 DNA: TGTGCCAGCAGCCAAGTGCCAGGGGATAAAGCTTTCTTT

clone size: NA
J gene: TRBJ2-1
V gene: TRBV7-6
D gene: NA
CDR3 protein: CASSLAGGLFSYNEQFF
CDR3 DNA: TGTGCCAGCAGCTTAGCAGGCGGACTATTTTCCTACAATGAGCAGTTCTTC

clone size: few
J gene: TRBJ2-1
V gene: TRBV3-1/TRBV3-2
D gene: NA
CDR3 protein: CASSQDIGEAYNEQFF
CDR3 DNA: TGTGCCAGCAGCCAAGATATAGGGGAAGCCTACAATGAGCAGTTCTTC

clone size: NA
J gene: TRBJ1-2
V gene: TRBV28
D gene: NA
CDR3 protein: CASSLLLQTYGYTF
CDR3 DNA: TGTGCCAGCAGTTTATTATTACAGACCTATGGCTACACCTTC

clone size: NA
J gene: TRBJ1-6
V gene: TRBV28
D gene: TRBD1
CDR3 protein: CASTLPRGQGASPLHF
CDR3 DNA: TGTGCCAGCACCCTACCTAGGGGACAGGGCGCTTCACCCCTCCACTTT

clone size: once
J gene: TRBJ2-4
V gene: TRBV6-6
D gene: NA
CDR3 protein: CASSPSGQLAKNIQYF
CDR3 DNA: TGTGCCAGCAGCCCATCCGGACAGCTAGCCAAAAACATTCAGTACTTC

clone size: NA
J gene: TRBJ2-3
V gene: TRBV2
D gene: TRBD2
CDR3 protein: CASSMTSGGFGSTDTQYF
CDR3 DNA: TGTGCCAGCAGCATGACTAGCGGGGGGTTCGGGAGCACAGATACGCAGTATTTT

clone size: NA
J gene: TRBJ1-5
V gene: TRBV5-1
D gene: NA
CDR3 protein: CASSLDSSQNQPQHF
CDR3 DNA: TGCGCCAGCAGCTTGGACAGCTCCCAAAATCAGCCCCAGCATTTT

clone size: NA
J gene: TRBJ1-5
V gene: TRBV27
D gene: NA
CDR3 protein: CASSLSAYSNQPQHF
CDR3 DNA: TGTGCCAGCAGTTTATCAGCTTATAGCAATCAGCCCCAGCATTTT

clone size: NA
J gene: TRBJ1-2
V gene: TRBV7-9
D gene: TRBD1
CDR3 protein: CASSLGTGDGYTF
CDR3 DNA: TGTGCCAGCAGCTTGGGGACAGGAGATGGCTACACCTTC

clone size: NA
J gene: TRBJ2-5
V gene: TRBV4-2
D gene: TRBD2
CDR3 protein: CASSPGVERGAGKETQYF
CDR3 DNA: TGTGCCAGCAGCCCTGGCGTCGAGCGGGGGGCTGGTAAAGAGACCCAGTACTTC

clone size: NA
J gene: TRBJ2-5
V gene: TRBV7-9
D gene: NA
CDR3 protein: CASSFVREETQYF
CDR3 DNA: TGTGCCAGCAGCTTCGTCCGGGAAGAGACCCAGTACTTC

clone size: once
J gene: TRBJ1-2
V gene: TRBV28
D gene: NA
CDR3 protein: CASSFTGSEYLNYGYTF
CDR3 DNA: TGTGCCAGCAGTTTCACAGGGTCCGAATACCTTAACTATGGCTACACCTTC

clone size: NA
J gene: TRBJ1-6
V gene: TRBV28
D gene: TRBD1
CDR3 protein: CASSFRGTGGSPLHF
CDR3 DNA: TGTGCCAGCAGTTTCAGGGGGACAGGTGGTTCACCCCTCCACTTT

clone size: NA
J gene: TRBJ2-5
V gene: TRBV15
D gene: TRBD1
CDR3 protein: CATSRNRDSQETQYF
CDR3 DNA: TGTGCCACCAGCAGAAACCGGGACAGCCAAGAGACCCAGTACTTC

clone size: NA
J gene: TRBJ2-6
V gene: TRBV25-1
D gene: NA
CDR3 protein: CASSIGGETGANVLTF
CDR3 DNA: TGTGCCAGCAGTATTGGGGGCGAGACTGGGGCCAACGTCCTGACTTTC

clone size: NA
J gene: TRBJ2-2
V gene: TRBV5-1
D gene: TRBD1
CDR3 protein: CASSPGQEKMGELFF
CDR3 DNA: TGCGCCAGCAGCCCGGGACAGGAAAAAATGGGGGAGCTGTTTTTT

clone size: few
J gene: TRBJ2-1
V gene: TRBV12-3/TRBV12-4
D gene: NA
CDR3 protein: CASSLGREQFF
CDR3 DNA: TGTGCCAGCAGCCTGGGACGTGAGCAGTTCTTC

clone size: NA
J gene: TRBJ2-7
V gene: TRBV4-1
D gene: NA
CDR3 protein: CASSQVQEYSYEQYF
CDR3 DNA: TGCGCCAGCAGCCAAGTACAGGAGTACTCCTACGAGCAGTACTTC

clone size: NA
J gene: TRBJ2-5
V gene: TRBV5-4
D gene: TRBD2
CDR3 protein: CASSLESGGARETQYF
CDR3 DNA: TGTGCCAGCAGCTTGGAAAGCGGGGGGGCCAGGGAGACCCAGTACTTC

clone size: NA
J gene: TRBJ1-1
V gene: TRBV12-3/TRBV12-4
D gene: NA
CDR3 protein: CASSFARVAFF
CDR3 DNA: TGTGCCAGCAGTTTCGCCAGGGTTGCTTTCTTT

clone size: NA
J gene: TRBJ2-2
V gene: TRBV15
D gene: NA
CDR3 protein: CATSRVGLPGELFF
CDR3 DNA: TGTGCCACCAGCAGAGTGGGTTTACCCGGGGAGCTGTTTTTT

clone size: NA
J gene: TRBJ2-7
V gene: TRBV19
D gene: NA
CDR3 protein: CASSIGHPYEQYF
CDR3 DNA: TGTGCCAGTAGTATAGGTCATCCCTACGAGCAGTACTTC

clone size: NA
J gene: TRBJ2-7
V gene: TRBV7-2
D gene: NA
CDR3 protein: CASGDNTRYEQYF
CDR3 DNA: TGTGCCTCGGGGGACAACACCAGGTACGAGCAGTACTTC

clone size: NA
J gene: TRBJ2-7
V gene: TRBV28
D gene: TRBD1
CDR3 protein: CASSLNRGRSYEQYF
CDR3 DNA: TGTGCCAGCAGCTTAAACAGGGGAAGATCCTACGAGCAGTACTTC

clone size: NA
J gene: TRBJ1-5
V gene: TRBV19
D gene: TRBD1
CDR3 protein: CASSIGTGGGQPQHF
CDR3 DNA: TGTGCCAGTAGTATAGGGACAGGGGGCGGACAGCCCCAGCATTTT

clone size: NA
J gene: TRBJ1-3
V gene: TRBV28
D gene: NA
CDR3 protein: CASSPPLGRNSGNTIYF
CDR3 DNA: TGTGCCAGCAGCCCCCCTTTGGGTCGGAATTCTGGAAACACCATATATTTT

clone size: NA
J gene: TRBJ1-1
V gene: TRBV6-1
D gene: TRBD1
CDR3 protein: CASSDLQGAPEAFF
CDR3 DNA: TGTGCCAGCAGTGACCTACAGGGGGCCCCTGAAGCTTTCTTT

clone size: few
J gene: TRBJ1-1
V gene: TRBV19
D gene: TRBD1
CDR3 protein: CASSGDRDLGTEAFF
CDR3 DNA: TGTGCCAGTAGTGGCGACAGGGACTTGGGCACTGAAGCTTTCTTT

clone size: NA
J gene: TRBJ2-2
V gene: TRBV18
D gene: NA
CDR3 protein: CASSPYGTGELFF
CDR3 DNA: TGTGCCAGCTCACCGTACGGCACCGGGGAGCTGTTTTTT

clone size: once
J gene: TRBJ2-3
V gene: TRBV19
D gene: NA
CDR3 protein: CASSIGGNPRTDTQYF
CDR3 DNA: TGTGCCAGTAGTATCGGAGGGAACCCCCGCACAGATACGCAGTATTTT

clone size: once
J gene: TRBJ2-7
V gene: TRBV18
D gene: NA
CDR3 protein: CASSPAQYEQYF
CDR3 DNA: TGTGCCAGCTCACCGGCACAATACGAGCAGTACTTC

clone size: NA
J gene: TRBJ2-3
V gene: TRBV4-3
D gene: NA
CDR3 protein: CASSQNTNWGTDTQYF
CDR3 DNA: TGCGCCAGCAGCCAAAACACAAACTGGGGTACAGATACGCAGTATTTT

clone size: NA
J gene: TRBJ2-3
V gene: TRBV7-3
D gene: NA
CDR3 protein: CASSSQSGGQGSTDTQYF
CDR3 DNA: TGTGCCAGCAGCTCACAAAGTGGCGGGCAGGGTAGCACAGATACGCAGTATTTT

clone size: NA
J gene: TRBJ2-7
V gene: TRBV7-9
D gene: NA
CDR3 protein: CASSEGFKGEQYF
CDR3 DNA: TGTGCCAGCAGCGAGGGATTTAAGGGCGAGCAGTACTTC

clone size: NA
J gene: TRBJ2-2
V gene: TRBV5-1
D gene: NA
CDR3 protein: CASSLAGLGTGELFF
CDR3 DNA: TGCGCCAGCAGCTTGGCGGGGTTGGGCACCGGGGAGCTGTTTTTT

clone size: NA
J gene: TRBJ1-3
V gene: TRBV2
D gene: NA
CDR3 protein: CASKLETLGGLLSGNTIYF
CDR3 DNA: TGTGCCAGTAAACTGGAGACCTTAGGGGGTCTCCTCTCTGGAAACACCATATATTTT

clone size: NA
J gene: TRBJ1-4
V gene: TRBV15
D gene: NA
CDR3 protein: CATSRDGQGSEKLFF
CDR3 DNA: TGTGCCACCAGCAGAGATGGGCAGGGAAGCGAAAAACTGTTTTTT

clone size: once
J gene: TRBJ2-5
V gene: TRBV30
D gene: NA
CDR3 protein: CAWSVGRYQETQYF
CDR3 DNA: TGTGCCTGGAGTGTAGGGAGATACCAAGAGACCCAGTACTTC

clone size: once
J gene: TRBJ2-7
V gene: TRBV7-2
D gene: NA
CDR3 protein: CASSSPAVPGVEQYF
CDR3 DNA: TGTGCCAGCAGCTCGCCGGCAGTGCCTGGGGTGGAGCAGTACTTC

clone size: NA
J gene: TRBJ2-4
V gene: TRBV21-1
D gene: NA
CDR3 protein: CASSKERARILAKNIQYF
CDR3 DNA: TGTGCCAGCAGCAAAGAGAGGGCCAGGATACTGGCCAAAAACATTCAGTACTTC

clone size: NA
J gene: TRBJ2-3
V gene: TRBV9
D gene: TRBD2
CDR3 protein: CASSRQGLAGLIGDTQYF
CDR3 DNA: TGTGCCAGCAGCCGCCAGGGACTAGCGGGTCTGATAGGAGATACGCAGTATTTT

clone size: NA
J gene: TRBJ2-2
V gene: TRBV7-2
D gene: NA
CDR3 protein: CASSLASRQNTGELFF
CDR3 DNA: TGTGCCAGCAGCTTAGCGTCACGGCAGAACACCGGGGAGCTGTTTTTT

clone size: NA
J gene: TRBJ2-7
V gene: TRBV7-9
D gene: NA
CDR3 protein: CASSLVGPSYEQYF
CDR3 DNA: TGTGCCAGCAGCTTAGTGGGACCCTCCTACGAGCAGTACTTC

clone size: NA
J gene: TRBJ2-2
V gene: TRBV9
D gene: TRBD2
CDR3 protein: CASSGSGGNTGELFF
CDR3 DNA: TGTGCCAGCAGCGGTAGCGGGGGGAACACCGGGGAGCTGTTTTTT

clone size: NA
J gene: TRBJ1-2
V gene: TRBV7-9
D gene: NA
CDR3 protein: CASSPIGYTF
CDR3 DNA: TGTGCCAGCAGCCCGATAGGCTACACCTTC

clone size: few
J gene: TRBJ2-3
V gene: TRBV9
D gene: TRBD2
CDR3 protein: CASSVLAGLSTDTQYF
CDR3 DNA: TGTGCCAGCAGCGTACTAGCGGGACTTAGCACAGATACGCAGTATTTT